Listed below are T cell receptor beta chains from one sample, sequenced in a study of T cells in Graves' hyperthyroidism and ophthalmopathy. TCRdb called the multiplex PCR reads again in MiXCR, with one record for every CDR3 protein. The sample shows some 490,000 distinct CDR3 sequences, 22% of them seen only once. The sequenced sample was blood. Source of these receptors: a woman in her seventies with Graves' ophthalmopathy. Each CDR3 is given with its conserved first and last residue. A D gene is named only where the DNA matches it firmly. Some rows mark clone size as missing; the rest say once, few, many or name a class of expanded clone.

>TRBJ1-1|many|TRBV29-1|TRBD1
CSVGQGWLWTEAFF
TGCAGCGTTGGACAGGGGTGGCTCTGGACTGAAGCTTTCTTT
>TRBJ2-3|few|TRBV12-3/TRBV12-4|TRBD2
CASTPLAGFTDTQYF
TGTGCCAGCACCCCCTTAGCGGGATTCACAGATACGCAGTATTTT
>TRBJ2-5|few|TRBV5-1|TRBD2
CASSGGASGQETQYF
TGCGCCAGCAGCGGTGGGGCTAGCGGACAAGAGACCCAGTACTTC
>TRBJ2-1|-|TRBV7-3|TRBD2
CASSSRSGRAYNEQFF
TGTGCCAGCAGTTCTAGGAGCGGGAGAGCCTACAATGAGCAGTTCTTC
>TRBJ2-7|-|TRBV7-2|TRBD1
CASHTGGMSYEQYF
TGTGCCAGCCACACAGGGGGAATGTCCTACGAGCAGTACTTC
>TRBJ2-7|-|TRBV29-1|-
CSGGSSGVEQYF
TGCAGCGGGGGTAGTAGTGGGGTGGAGCAGTACTTC
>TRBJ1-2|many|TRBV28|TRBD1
CAGGTGIYGYTF
TGTGCGGGCGGGACAGGGATCTATGGCTACACCTTC
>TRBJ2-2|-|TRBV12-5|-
CASGLDTRQMLLPANTGELFF
TGTGCTAGTGGTTTAGATACACGGCAGATGCTGCTCCCTGCGAACACCGGGGAGCTGTTTTTT
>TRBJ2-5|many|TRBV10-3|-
CAISDGAPGRETQYF
TGTGCCATCAGTGATGGAGCCCCGGGGCGCGAGACCCAGTACTTC
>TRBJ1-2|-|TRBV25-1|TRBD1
CASSSTRGTGGNGYTF
TGTGCCAGCAGTTCGACGCGGGGGACAGGGGGTAATGGCTACACCTTC
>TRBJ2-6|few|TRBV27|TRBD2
CASTPTAGVPTGANVLTF
TGTGCCAGCACACCAACCGCGGGAGTTCCCACTGGGGCCAACGTCCTGACTTTC
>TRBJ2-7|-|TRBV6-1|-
CASTQGSYEQYF
TGTGCCAGTACCCAGGGTTCCTACGAGCAGTACTTC
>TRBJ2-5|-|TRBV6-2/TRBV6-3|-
CASSPSFNGETQYF
TGTGCCAGCAGCCCGTCGTTCAATGGCGAGACCCAGTACTTC
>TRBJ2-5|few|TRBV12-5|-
CASGTLGGETQYF
TGTGCTAGTGGAACACTTGGGGGAGAGACCCAGTACTTC
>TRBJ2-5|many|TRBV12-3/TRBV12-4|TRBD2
CASSSKWGTSGSVKTQYF
TGTGCCAGCAGCTCAAAGTGGGGGACTAGCGGGAGTGTGAAGACCCAGTACTTC
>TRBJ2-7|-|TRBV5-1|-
CASSLDFDSYEQYF
TGCGCCAGCAGCTTGGATTTTGATTCCTACGAGCAGTACTTC
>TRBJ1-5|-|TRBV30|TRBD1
CAWSRDSSNQPQHF
TGTGCCTGGAGTCGGGACAGTTCCAATCAGCCCCAGCATTTT
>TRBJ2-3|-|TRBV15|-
CATSRDLKGDTQYF
TGTGCCACCAGCAGAGACCTGAAGGGTGATACGCAGTATTTT
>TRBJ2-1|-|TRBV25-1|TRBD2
CASSPGTSGRLGEQFF
TGTGCCAGCAGTCCGGGGACTAGCGGGCGTCTCGGGGAGCAGTTCTTC
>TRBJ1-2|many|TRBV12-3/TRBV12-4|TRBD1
CASSRTGGSNYGYTF
TGTGCCAGCAGTCGGACAGGGGGCAGTAACTATGGCTACACCTTC
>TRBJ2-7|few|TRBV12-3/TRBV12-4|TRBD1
CASSPPGQTSYEQYF
TGTGCCAGCAGCCCACCGGGACAGACCTCCTACGAGCAGTACTTC
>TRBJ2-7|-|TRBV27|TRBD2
CASREMTSGSYEQYF
TGTGCCAGCAGGGAGATGACTAGCGGATCCTACGAGCAGTACTTC
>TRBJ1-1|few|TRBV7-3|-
CASSRGGAGAEAFF
TGTGCCAGCAGCCGCGGGGGCGCCGGGGCTGAAGCTTTCTTT
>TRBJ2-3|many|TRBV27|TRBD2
CASSLSILAGNTDTQYF
TGTGCCAGCAGTTTATCGATACTAGCGGGAAACACAGATACGCAGTATTTT
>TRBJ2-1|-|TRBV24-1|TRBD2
CATGDAGTSGIYNEQFF
TGTGCCACCGGTGACGCGGGGACTAGCGGGATCTACAATGAGCAGTTCTTC
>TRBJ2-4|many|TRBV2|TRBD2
CASSGGTSGIQYF
TGTGCCAGCAGTGGCGGGACTAGCGGGATTCAGTACTTC
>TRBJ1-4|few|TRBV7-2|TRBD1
CASSLMQGANEKLFF
TGTGCCAGCAGCTTAATGCAGGGGGCTAATGAAAAACTGTTTTTT
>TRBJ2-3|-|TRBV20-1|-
CSARAGADTQYF
TGCAGTGCTAGAGCGGGAGCTGATACGCAGTATTTT
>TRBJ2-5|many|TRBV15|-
CATSRAGSQRETQYF
TGTGCCACCAGCAGGGCAGGAAGCCAACGAGAGACCCAGTACTTC
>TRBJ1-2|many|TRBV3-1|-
CASSQAIVDGYTF
TGTGCCAGCAGCCAAGCCATCGTGGATGGCTACACCTTC
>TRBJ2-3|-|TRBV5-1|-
CASSLAPHLSTDTQYF
TGCGCCAGCAGCTTGGCCCCGCATCTCAGCACAGATACGCAGTATTTT
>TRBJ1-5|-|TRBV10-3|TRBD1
CAISVTGERDQPQHF
TGTGCCATCAGTGTTACAGGGGAAAGGGATCAGCCCCAGCATTTT
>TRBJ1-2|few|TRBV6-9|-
CASSYSREWGYTF
TGTGCCAGCAGTTATTCGCGGGAGTGGGGCTACACCTTC
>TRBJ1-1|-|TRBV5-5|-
CASSLDRANTEAFF
TGTGCCAGCAGCTTGGATCGGGCGAACACTGAAGCTTTCTTT
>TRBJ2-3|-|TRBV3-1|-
CASSQRLVEGTDTQYF
TGTGCCAGCAGCCAAAGACTAGTAGAGGGGACAGATACGCAGTATTTT
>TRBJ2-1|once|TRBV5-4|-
CASSFTTGYNEQFF
TGTGCCAGCAGCTTTACTACAGGGTACAATGAGCAGTTCTTC
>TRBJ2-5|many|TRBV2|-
CASSGGQETQYF
TGTGCCAGCAGTGGGGGGCAAGAGACCCAGTACTTC
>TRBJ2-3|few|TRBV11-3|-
CASSLVSSTDTQYF
TGTGCCAGCAGCTTAGTGTCCAGCACAGATACGCAGTATTTT
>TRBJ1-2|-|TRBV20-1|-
CSANRREPYGYTF
TGCAGTGCAAATCGGAGGGAGCCCTATGGCTACACCTTC
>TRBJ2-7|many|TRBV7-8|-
CASSYGRLPNEQYF
TGTGCCAGCAGCTACGGACGTCTCCCGAACGAGCAGTACTTC
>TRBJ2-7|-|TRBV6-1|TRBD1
CASSALMGQVTYEQYF
TGTGCCAGCAGTGCGTTAATGGGACAGGTGACCTACGAGCAGTACTTC
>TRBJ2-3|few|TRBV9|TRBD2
CASSPHFPFGTSGSTDTQYF
TGTGCCAGCAGCCCACACTTCCCCTTCGGGACTAGCGGTAGCACAGATACGCAGTATTTT
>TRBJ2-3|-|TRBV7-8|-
CASSLSTPGSTDTQYF
TGTGCCAGCAGCTTAAGCACACCGGGAAGCACAGATACGCAGTATTTT
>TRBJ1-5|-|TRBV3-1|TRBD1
CASSQDHRGAGQPQHF
TGTGCCAGCAGCCAAGATCACAGGGGCGCAGGGCAGCCCCAGCATTTT
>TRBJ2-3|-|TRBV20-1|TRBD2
CSASLAGVGTDTQYF
TGCAGTGCTAGTCTAGCGGGAGTAGGCACAGATACGCAGTATTTT
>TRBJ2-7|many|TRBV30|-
CAWSPGGTSFNEQYF
TGTGCCTGGAGTCCTGGGGGGACTTCTTTTAACGAGCAGTACTTC
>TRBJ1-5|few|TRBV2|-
CASGVMPGQPQHF
TGTGCCAGTGGAGTAATGCCGGGGCAGCCCCAGCATTTT
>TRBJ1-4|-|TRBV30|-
CAWGGRTNEKLFF
TGTGCCTGGGGGGGTCGAACTAATGAAAAACTGTTTTTT
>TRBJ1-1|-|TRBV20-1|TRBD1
CSASGDSLVSVNTEAFF
TGCAGTGCTAGTGGGGACAGTCTGGTGTCGGTGAACACTGAAGCTTTCTTT
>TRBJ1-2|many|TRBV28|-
CASRDHGYTF
TGTGCCAGTCGGGATCATGGCTACACCTTC
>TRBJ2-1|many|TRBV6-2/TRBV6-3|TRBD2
CASRPRGRMSYNEQFF
TGTGCCAGCAGACCACGCGGGAGGATGTCCTACAATGAGCAGTTCTTC